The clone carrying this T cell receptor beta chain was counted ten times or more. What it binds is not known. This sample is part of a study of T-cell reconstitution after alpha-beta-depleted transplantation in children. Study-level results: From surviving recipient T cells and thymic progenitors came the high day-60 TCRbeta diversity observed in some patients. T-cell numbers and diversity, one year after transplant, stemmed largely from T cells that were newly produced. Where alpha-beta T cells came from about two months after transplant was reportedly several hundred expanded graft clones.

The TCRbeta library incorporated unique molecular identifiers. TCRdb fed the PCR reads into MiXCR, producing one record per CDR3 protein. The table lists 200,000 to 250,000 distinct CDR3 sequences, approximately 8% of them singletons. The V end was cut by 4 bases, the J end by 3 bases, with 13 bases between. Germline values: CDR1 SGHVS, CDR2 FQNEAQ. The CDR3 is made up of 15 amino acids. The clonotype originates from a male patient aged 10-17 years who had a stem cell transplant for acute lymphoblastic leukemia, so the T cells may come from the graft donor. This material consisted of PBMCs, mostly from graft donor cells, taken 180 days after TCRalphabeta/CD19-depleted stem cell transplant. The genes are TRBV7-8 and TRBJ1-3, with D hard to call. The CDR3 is CASSSRSRGGNTIYF. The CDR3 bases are TGTGCCAGCAGCTCACGAAGCCGAGGTGGAAACACCATATATTTT.